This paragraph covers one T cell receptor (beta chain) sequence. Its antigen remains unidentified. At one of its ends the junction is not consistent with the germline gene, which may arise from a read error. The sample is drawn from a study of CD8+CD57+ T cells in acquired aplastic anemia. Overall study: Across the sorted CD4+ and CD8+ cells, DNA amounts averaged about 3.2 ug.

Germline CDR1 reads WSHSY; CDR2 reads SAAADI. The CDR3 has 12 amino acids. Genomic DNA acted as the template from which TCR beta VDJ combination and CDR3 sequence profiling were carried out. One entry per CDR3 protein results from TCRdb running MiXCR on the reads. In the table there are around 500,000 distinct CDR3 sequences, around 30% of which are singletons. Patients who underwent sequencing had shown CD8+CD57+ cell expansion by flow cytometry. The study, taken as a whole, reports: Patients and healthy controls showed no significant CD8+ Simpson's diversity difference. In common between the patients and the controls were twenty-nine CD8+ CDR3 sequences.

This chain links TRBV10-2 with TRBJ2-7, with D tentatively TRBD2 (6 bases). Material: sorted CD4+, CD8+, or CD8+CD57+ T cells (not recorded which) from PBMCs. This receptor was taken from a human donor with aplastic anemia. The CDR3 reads CASSGEDYEQYF. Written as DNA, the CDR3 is TGTGCCAGCAGTGGGGAGGATTACGAGCAGTACTTC.